This TCR beta chain was sequenced for a study of human T cells and chemical hapten exposure. This CDR3 region has 15 residues. V was shortened by 0 bases and J by 5 bases, with 10 bases between the two germline ends. The germline gives CDR1 MGHRA, CDR2 YSYEKL. In the original workflow: There were a median of approximately 100,000 TCRs per sample, with a range from roughly 20,000 to 700,000. TCRdb reprocessed the RACE reads via MiXCR and lists one record per CDR3 protein. The V and J calls and clone size come from TCRdb's table, not from the authors' own analysis. The sample has more than 75,000 distinct CDR3 sequences; about 9.6% are singletons. Stated time point: patch test 2, 6 weeks after DPC sensitization. Noted treatment: therapeutic diphenylcyclopropenone sensitization with weekly scalp DPC. This clonotype was seen repeatedly, ten times or more.

The genes are TRBV4-1 and TRBJ1-4; D is perhaps TRBD1 (5 bases). The sample in question was whole blood, obtained in connection with sensitization to the hapten diphenylcyclopropenone (DPC). This TCR was recovered from a middle-aged woman with alopecia areata. Some clones in this sample may be carry-over from other donors' samples. The CDR3 DNA is TGCGCCAGCAGCCAAGATCGGGCAGGGAATGAAAAACTGTTTTTT. Its protein product is CASSQDRAGNEKLFF.